Reported below is one TCR beta chain. Its matching antigen is unknown. Staining for CD45RO/CCR7/CD25/CD127/CD95/CD27 allowed sorting of CD4+ naive, central memory, regulatory and stem cell-like memory cells. V was clipped by 3 bases and J by 5 bases, with 7 bases between them. The germline V gene has CDR1 LNHDA and CDR2 SQIVND (reference sequence). This CDR3 comprises 12 residues. This specimen belongs to a study of beta chain features in type 1 diabetes. Study results and limitations: Small HLA sub-analyses could not settle whether HLA shapes TCRB rearrangement. Shorter TCRB CDR3s, moderately but significantly so, were found in Type 1 diabetes patients in all four CD4+ subsets.

The isolated RNA, all of it, was reverse transcribed, so expressed TCRB transcripts were what got sequenced. Sequencing used immunoSEQ multiplex PCR; TCRdb keeps in-frame clones, though not all of them. The table records under 900,000 clones, about 17% of them present only once. Input material: naive CD4+ T cells from blood. The chain carries TRBV19 and TRBJ2-5; D uncertain. This receptor was taken from a woman under 30 in good health. The CDR3 region has the DNA TGTGCCAGTAGTATTAGTACGGAGACCCAGTACTTC. Translating gives CASSISTETQYF.